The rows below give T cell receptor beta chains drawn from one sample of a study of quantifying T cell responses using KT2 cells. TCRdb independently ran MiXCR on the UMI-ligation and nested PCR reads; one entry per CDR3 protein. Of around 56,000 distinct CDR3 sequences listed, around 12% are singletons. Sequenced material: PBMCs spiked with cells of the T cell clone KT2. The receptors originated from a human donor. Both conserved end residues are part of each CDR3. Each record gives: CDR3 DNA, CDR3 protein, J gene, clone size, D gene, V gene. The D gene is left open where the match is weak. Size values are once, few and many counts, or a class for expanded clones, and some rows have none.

TGTGCCACCAGCGCCGAGAGGGACAGTCTGTACGAAGCTTTCTTT | CATSAERDSLYEAFF | TRBJ1-1 | few | TRBD1 | TRBV15
TGTGCCAGCAGCCGGGACAGTCACACTGAAGCTTTCTTT | CASSRDSHTEAFF | TRBJ1-1 | - | TRBD1 | TRBV5-4
TGTGCCAGCAGCTTAGGCTTTGTTCTGGGGGGTTCCAAAAACATTCAGTACTTC | CASSLGFVLGGSKNIQYF | TRBJ2-4 | few | - | TRBV7-2
TGTGCCAGCAGCTTGGCGGGACGGAATGAAAAACTGTTTTTT | CASSLAGRNEKLFF | TRBJ1-4 | once | - | TRBV7-6
TGCAGCATTCAGTTAAACGGGGGCTACACCTTC | CSIQLNGGYTF | TRBJ1-2 | many | - | TRBV29-1
TGTGCCAGCAGTGAAGACTCTAGCGGGAGGATCGCCGGAGCGCAGTATTTT | CASSEDSSGRIAGAQYF | TRBJ2-3 | many | TRBD2 | TRBV2
TGCAGCGTCCCCCCTCCAGGGTACCAAGAGACCCAGTACTTC | CSVPPPGYQETQYF | TRBJ2-5 | - | - | TRBV29-1
TGTGCCAGCAGGGCAAGGGCAACTAATGAAAAACTGTTTTTT | CASRARATNEKLFF | TRBJ1-4 | - | - | TRBV6-1
TGTGCCAGCAGTAGGACGACTAGCGGGAACAATGAGCAGTTCTTC | CASSRTTSGNNEQFF | TRBJ2-1 | few | TRBD2 | TRBV27
TGCAGTGCTAAACCCCGACAGGGGGTCTATGGCTACACCTTC | CSAKPRQGVYGYTF | TRBJ1-2 | few | TRBD1 | TRBV20-1
TGTGCCAGCAGCTGGGTCCGGGACAGTAATTCACCCCTCCACTTT | CASSWVRDSNSPLHF | TRBJ1-6 | few | TRBD1 | TRBV7-3
TGTGCCAGCAGCCATTGGAACTCTGGGGCCAACGTCCTGACTTTC | CASSHWNSGANVLTF | TRBJ2-6 | few | - | TRBV3-1
TGTGCCAGCAGTTCTCCCCCAGGGTATATCTACGAGCAGTACTTC | CASSSPPGYIYEQYF | TRBJ2-7 | - | - | TRBV6-5
TGTGCCATCAGTGATTGGCAGGGAAACAATGAGCAGTTCTTC | CAISDWQGNNEQFF | TRBJ2-1 | few | - | TRBV10-3
TGCAGTGCTAGAACAGGGGGCGCGAGGACTGAAGCTTTCTTT | CSARTGGARTEAFF | TRBJ1-1 | - | TRBD1 | TRBV20-1
TGTGCCAGCAGCTGGACACTCGTGAACACTGAAGCTTTCTTT | CASSWTLVNTEAFF | TRBJ1-1 | few | - | TRBV2
TGCAGTGCTACCACCCCGGGACTAGCGGGAGGTTGGAATGAGCAGTTCTTC | CSATTPGLAGGWNEQFF | TRBJ2-1 | many | TRBD2 | TRBV20-1
TGCGCCAGCACTCCGAGGGGCGGGGGTTACAATGAGCAGTTCTTC | CASTPRGGGYNEQFF | TRBJ2-1 | - | TRBD2 | TRBV4-1
TGTGCCACCAGTGATCCCAGTTCCAGCTACAATGAGCAGTTCTTC | CATSDPSSSYNEQFF | TRBJ2-1 | - | - | TRBV24-1
TGTGCCAGCAGAAGACAGGGGAGGAATGAGCAGTTCTTC | CASRRQGRNEQFF | TRBJ2-1 | few | TRBD1 | TRBV6-5
TGTGCCGCGGACACAGGGGTTAATTCACCCCTCCACTTT | CAADTGVNSPLHF | TRBJ1-6 | - | TRBD1 | TRBV2
TGTGCCAGCAGACCAGGGGGTCAGCCCCAGCATTTT | CASRPGGQPQHF | TRBJ1-5 | - | TRBD1 | TRBV6-5
TGCAGTGCTATTGGCGGCACCTACGAGCAGTACTTC | CSAIGGTYEQYF | TRBJ2-7 | many | - | TRBV20-1
TGTGCTAGTGGTTTGGAGACAGGGCGCACAGATACGCAGTATTTT | CASGLETGRTDTQYF | TRBJ2-3 | many | TRBD1 | TRBV12-5
TGCGCCAGCAGCTTACAGGGGGCGCAGGATACGCAGTATTTT | CASSLQGAQDTQYF | TRBJ2-3 | few | TRBD1 | TRBV5-1
TGTGCCAGCAGTTCGACTAGACCTAGCACAGATACGCAGTATTTT | CASSSTRPSTDTQYF | TRBJ2-3 | - | - | TRBV6-2/TRBV6-3
TGTGCCAGCAGTTTAGGCTGGACAGGGGGACACTACAATGAGCAGTTCTTC | CASSLGWTGGHYNEQFF | TRBJ2-1 | - | TRBD1 | TRBV27
TGTGCCAGCAGTGAATTGGGCTACGAGCAGTACTTC | CASSELGYEQYF | TRBJ2-7 | few | - | TRBV6-1
TGCAGCGTTGCGGGAGGGACCTACGAGCAGTACTTC | CSVAGGTYEQYF | TRBJ2-7 | many | TRBD2 | TRBV29-1
TGTGCCACCAGTGATTCTGACCGTACCGGGGAGCTGTTTTTT | CATSDSDRTGELFF | TRBJ2-2 | few | - | TRBV24-1
TGCAGTGCTTTGTCAGGGTTCGATGAGCAGTTCTTC | CSALSGFDEQFF | TRBJ2-1 | many | - | TRBV20-1
TGTGCCAGCTCTGGGGGGTACCAGCTGCCGTTCTTC | CASSGGYQLPFF | TRBJ2-1 | - | - | TRBV28
TGTGCCAGCAGTCCAACAAATTGGGGAGCGGGAGGACTGTACTTC | CASSPTNWGAGGLYF | TRBJ2-4 | many | TRBD2 | TRBV3-1
TGTGCCAGCCGTCCTACAGGGACCTACGAGCAGTACTTC | CASRPTGTYEQYF | TRBJ2-7 | - | - | TRBV7-8
TGTGCCAGCTCACCACAGGGTGGTTACGAGCAGTACTTC | CASSPQGGYEQYF | TRBJ2-7 | few | - | TRBV18
TGTGCCAGCAGTTTGGGGGTCGCCGGCACTGAAGCTTTCTTT | CASSLGVAGTEAFF | TRBJ1-1 | few | - | TRBV2
TGTGCCAGCAGCTCGGACCGGGGATTCCGATTCTACGAGCAGTACTTC | CASSSDRGFRFYEQYF | TRBJ2-7 | few | - | TRBV7-9
TGCGCCAGCAGCTTCCAAGTCGGAGAGACCCAGTACTTC | CASSFQVGETQYF | TRBJ2-5 | many | - | TRBV5-1